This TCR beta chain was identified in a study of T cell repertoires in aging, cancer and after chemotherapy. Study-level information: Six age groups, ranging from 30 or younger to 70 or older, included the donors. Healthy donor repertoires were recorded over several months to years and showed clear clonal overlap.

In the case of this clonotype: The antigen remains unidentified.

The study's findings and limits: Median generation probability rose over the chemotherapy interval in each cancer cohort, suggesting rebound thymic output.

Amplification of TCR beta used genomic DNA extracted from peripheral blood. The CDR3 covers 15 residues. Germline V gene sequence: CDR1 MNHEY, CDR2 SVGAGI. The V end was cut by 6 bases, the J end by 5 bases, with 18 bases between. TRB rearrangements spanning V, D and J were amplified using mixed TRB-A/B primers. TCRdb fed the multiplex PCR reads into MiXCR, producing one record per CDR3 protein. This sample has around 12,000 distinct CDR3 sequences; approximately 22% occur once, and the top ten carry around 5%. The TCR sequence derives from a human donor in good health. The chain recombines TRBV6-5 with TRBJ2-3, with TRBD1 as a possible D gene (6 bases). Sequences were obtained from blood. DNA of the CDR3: TGTGCCAGCAGAACCCCCGACAGGACCGGAGATACGCAGTATTTT. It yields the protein CASRTPDRTGDTQYF.